The T cell receptor (beta chain) under discussion was sequenced for a study of response to subunit inactivated influenza vaccine (dated by TCRdb to 2016 to 2019). Notes on the research overall: Deep quantitative profiling of the T cell receptor repertoire was used in the study to follow responses to a trivalent subunit inactivated influenza vaccine.

Paper-wide results and their limitations: The authors suggested that each seasonal influenza vaccination may recruit only a limited number of new T cells.

The table lists this clonotype with many counts. Its specific antigen is unknown. There are no base qualities to consult, and no much larger clone falls within one base. The method was RT-PCR. Instrument used: Illumina HiSeq 2500. TCRdb trimmed public reads at Q25 via fastp, called clones via MiXCR and kept in-frame beta chains. Each CDR3 protein appears once, grouped with its most common genes and DNA. The sample records 450,000 to 600,000 distinct CDR3 sequences, approximately 7.7% of which are singletons. The top ten constitute around 13% of the sample. The receptor was isolated from a man aged 45 to 75 who received an inactivated influenza vaccine. Donor details come from another sample of the same person, matched by shared clones. Sequenced here: PBMCs from blood, sampled around 25 months after vaccination.

The DNA sequence is given as TGCGCCAGCAGCCAAGGACAGCCTAACTATGGCTACACCTTC. The encoded protein is CASSQGQPNYGYTF. The V gene is TRBV4-3 and the J gene is TRBJ1-2; the D gene is perhaps TRBD1, from 5 matching bases. According to the germline V gene, CDR1 reads LGHNA and CDR2 reads YSLEER. V lost 1 base and J lost 0 bases; the stretch between them is 6 bases long. The CDR3 runs 14 residues from the cysteine to the phenylalanine. The kept DNA is CDR3 alone, 42 bases in frame from the first base.